Listed below are T cell receptor beta chains from one sample, sequenced in a study of cytomegalovirus exposure and HLA in healthy donors. Sequenced by immunoSEQ multiplex PCR; TCRdb stores in-frame clones only, minus some. Here the sample spans about 94,000 clones, about three quarters being singletons. The sequenced sample was PBMCs. All receptors derive from a man aged 35 to 55 in good health and CMV-seropositive. Both conserved end residues are part of each CDR3. The D gene is left open where the match is weak. The size entry is marked missing in some rows and otherwise reads once, few, many or a size class.

v_call: TRBV29-1
j_call: TRBJ2-3
d_call: TRBD1
clone_size: few
cdr3_aa: CSVRPGGSTDTQYF
cdr3_nt: TGCAGCGTTAGGCCAGGGGGTAGCACAGATACGCAGTATTTT

v_call: TRBV9
j_call: TRBJ2-1
d_call: TRBD2
clone_size: .
cdr3_aa: CASSVGLATYNEQFF
cdr3_nt: TGTGCCAGCAGCGTAGGACTAGCGACCTACAATGAGCAGTTCTTC

v_call: TRBV6-1
j_call: TRBJ1-5
d_call: .
clone_size: .
cdr3_aa: CASNIGTVQPQHF
cdr3_nt: TGTGCCAGCAATATTGGAACAGTCCAGCCCCAGCATTTT

v_call: TRBV7-7
j_call: TRBJ2-7
d_call: TRBD2
clone_size: few
cdr3_aa: CASSWGLAEEQYF
cdr3_nt: TGTGCTAGCAGCTGGGGACTAGCGGAGGAGCAGTACTTC

v_call: TRBV11-2
j_call: TRBJ2-5
d_call: .
clone_size: .
cdr3_aa: CASSQGQQETQYF
cdr3_nt: TGTGCCAGCAGCCAAGGACAGCAAGAGACCCAGTACTTC

v_call: TRBV7-9
j_call: TRBJ1-6
d_call: TRBD1
clone_size: .
cdr3_aa: CATGQGDSPLHF
cdr3_nt: TGTGCCACCGGACAGGGTGACTCACCCCTCCACTTT

v_call: TRBV29-1
j_call: TRBJ2-7
d_call: .
clone_size: .
cdr3_aa: CSVTDTEQYF
cdr3_nt: TGCAGCGTTACGGACACCGAGCAGTACTTC

v_call: TRBV9
j_call: TRBJ2-7
d_call: .
clone_size: once
cdr3_aa: CASSALVNTYEQYF
cdr3_nt: TGTGCCAGCAGCGCTCTCGTGAACACCTACGAGCAGTACTTC

v_call: TRBV4-2
j_call: TRBJ1-4
d_call: TRBD1
clone_size: .
cdr3_aa: CASSQDRGPPEKLFF
cdr3_nt: TGTGCCAGCAGCCAGGACAGGGGACCGCCTGAAAAACTGTTTTTT

v_call: TRBV4-1
j_call: TRBJ1-2
d_call: .
clone_size: once
cdr3_aa: CASSQGRVGYGYTF
cdr3_nt: TGCGCCAGCAGCCAGGGCAGGGTGGGCTATGGCTACACCTTC

v_call: TRBV4-3
j_call: TRBJ2-2
d_call: .
clone_size: .
cdr3_aa: CASSQVPAGTGELFF
cdr3_nt: TGCGCCAGCAGCCAAGTCCCCGCGGGGACCGGGGAGCTGTTTTTT

v_call: TRBV10-3
j_call: TRBJ2-1
d_call: TRBD2
clone_size: .
cdr3_aa: CAISGLGERGSSYNEQFF
cdr3_nt: TGTGCCATCAGTGGTCTTGGGGAGCGGGGGAGCTCCTACAATGAGCAGTTCTTC

v_call: TRBV28
j_call: TRBJ2-1
d_call: .
clone_size: .
cdr3_aa: CASTQGIEGEQFF
cdr3_nt: TGTGCCAGCACCCAAGGGATAGAGGGTGAGCAGTTCTTC

v_call: TRBV4-1
j_call: TRBJ2-1
d_call: TRBD2
clone_size: .
cdr3_aa: CASSQASGGEQFF
cdr3_nt: TGCGCCAGCAGCCAAGCTAGCGGGGGTGAGCAGTTCTTC

v_call: TRBV5-1
j_call: TRBJ2-7
d_call: .
clone_size: .
cdr3_aa: CASSLAVASPYEQYF
cdr3_nt: TGCGCCAGCAGCTTGGCCGTAGCCAGCCCCTACGAGCAGTACTTC

v_call: TRBV7-6
j_call: TRBJ2-1
d_call: .
clone_size: .
cdr3_aa: CASSLDEGGRYNEQFF
cdr3_nt: TGTGCCAGCAGCTTGGACGAGGGGGGGCGGTACAATGAGCAGTTCTTC

v_call: TRBV6-6
j_call: TRBJ2-5
d_call: TRBD2
clone_size: medium-sized
cdr3_aa: CASSRLAGGQTQYF
cdr3_nt: TGTGCCAGCAGCAGGCTAGCGGGGGGGCAGACCCAGTACTTC

v_call: TRBV9
j_call: TRBJ2-3
d_call: .
clone_size: .
cdr3_aa: CASSVPGMDTQYF
cdr3_nt: TGTGCCAGCAGCGTACCCGGGATGGATACGCAGTATTTT

v_call: TRBV5-1
j_call: TRBJ1-4
d_call: .
clone_size: .
cdr3_aa: CASAARGERTNEKLFF
cdr3_nt: TGCGCCAGCGCGGCCCGGGGGGAACGGACTAATGAAAAACTGTTTTTT

v_call: TRBV27
j_call: TRBJ2-2
d_call: TRBD2
clone_size: .
cdr3_aa: CASSYLADPTGELFF
cdr3_nt: TGTGCCAGCAGTTACCTAGCGGATCCAACCGGGGAGCTGTTTTTT

v_call: TRBV18
j_call: TRBJ2-3
d_call: .
clone_size: .
cdr3_aa: CASSSRSSLPTDTQYF
cdr3_nt: TGTGCCAGCTCTTCCCGGTCATCTCTTCCCACAGATACGCAGTATTTT

v_call: TRBV5-1
j_call: TRBJ2-1
d_call: TRBD1
clone_size: .
cdr3_aa: CASSLVAGGMGEQFF
cdr3_nt: TGCGCCAGCAGCTTGGTTGCAGGGGGTATGGGTGAGCAGTTCTTC

v_call: TRBV9
j_call: TRBJ2-5
d_call: .
clone_size: .
cdr3_aa: CASSVGSGETQYF
cdr3_nt: TGTGCCAGCAGCGTAGGGTCCGGGGAGACCCAGTACTTC

v_call: TRBV2
j_call: TRBJ1-5
d_call: TRBD1
clone_size: .
cdr3_aa: CASTRGTGGNQPQHF
cdr3_nt: TGTGCCAGCACCCGCGGGACAGGGGGGAATCAGCCCCAGCATTTT

v_call: TRBV27
j_call: TRBJ1-1
d_call: .
clone_size: .
cdr3_aa: CASPYTPLLGQLNTEAFF
cdr3_nt: TGTGCCAGCCCCTATACTCCCCTACTCGGACAGTTGAACACTGAAGCTTTCTTT

v_call: TRBV27
j_call: TRBJ2-1
d_call: TRBD2
clone_size: .
cdr3_aa: CASSGTSGDYNEQFF
cdr3_nt: TGTGCCAGCAGCGGGACTAGCGGAGACTACAATGAGCAGTTCTTC

v_call: TRBV4-1
j_call: TRBJ1-1
d_call: TRBD1
clone_size: few
cdr3_aa: CASRVGQGNTEAFF
cdr3_nt: TGCGCCAGCAGGGTGGGACAGGGGAACACTGAAGCTTTCTTT

v_call: TRBV9
j_call: TRBJ2-4
d_call: .
clone_size: .
cdr3_aa: CASSVEGDIQYF
cdr3_nt: TGTGCCAGCAGCGTAGAGGGGGACATTCAGTACTTC

v_call: TRBV29-1
j_call: TRBJ2-1
d_call: .
clone_size: .
cdr3_aa: CSVESGSGEQFF
cdr3_nt: TGCAGCGTTGAATCAGGGTCAGGTGAGCAGTTCTTC

v_call: TRBV7-9
j_call: TRBJ1-6
d_call: .
clone_size: .
cdr3_aa: CSSSAYSYSRDSPLHF
cdr3_nt: TGTTCCAGCAGCGCTTACTCCTATTCGCGCGATTCACCCCTCCACTTT

v_call: TRBV12-5
j_call: TRBJ1-2
d_call: .
clone_size: .
cdr3_aa: CASEPQGYYGYTF
cdr3_nt: TGTGCTAGTGAACCACAGGGATACTATGGCTACACCTTC

v_call: TRBV2
j_call: TRBJ1-1
d_call: TRBD1
clone_size: .
cdr3_aa: CASSGMAGGGMNTEAFF
cdr3_nt: TGTGCCAGCAGTGGGATGGCAGGGGGCGGAATGAACACTGAAGCTTTCTTT

v_call: TRBV10-3
j_call: TRBJ1-2
d_call: .
clone_size: .
cdr3_aa: CAISARLEGGYTF
cdr3_nt: TGTGCCATCTCGGCCAGGTTAGAGGGTGGCTACACCTTC

v_call: TRBV25-1
j_call: TRBJ2-2
d_call: TRBD2
clone_size: .
cdr3_aa: CASSDGSGGHHTGELFF
cdr3_nt: TGTGCCAGCAGTGATGGTAGCGGGGGGCATCACACCGGGGAGCTGTTTTTT

v_call: TRBV6-1
j_call: TRBJ2-7
d_call: .
clone_size: .
cdr3_aa: CASSVGEGAFYEQYF
cdr3_nt: TGTGCCAGCTCCGTAGGGGAAGGGGCTTTCTACGAGCAGTACTTC

v_call: TRBV5-1
j_call: TRBJ1-5
d_call: TRBD1
clone_size: .
cdr3_aa: CASSPGQSYNQPQHF
cdr3_nt: TGCGCCAGCAGCCCGGGACAGTCCTACAATCAGCCCCAGCATTTT

v_call: TRBV9
j_call: TRBJ2-2
d_call: TRBD2
clone_size: few
cdr3_aa: CASSVQTGGRELFF
cdr3_nt: TGTGCCAGCAGCGTACAGACGGGGGGGCGGGAGCTGTTTTTT

v_call: TRBV19
j_call: TRBJ2-1
d_call: TRBD1
clone_size: .
cdr3_aa: CASRRPGQGNYNEQFF
cdr3_nt: TGTGCCAGTAGACGACCGGGACAGGGGAACTACAATGAGCAGTTCTTC

v_call: TRBV5-5
j_call: TRBJ2-4
d_call: TRBD2
clone_size: .
cdr3_aa: CASSFGGFNQNIQYF
cdr3_nt: TGTGCCAGCAGCTTCGGGGGGTTCAACCAAAACATTCAGTACTTC

v_call: TRBV29-1
j_call: TRBJ1-1
d_call: TRBD1
clone_size: few
cdr3_aa: CSVGGGQGRRKAFF
cdr3_nt: TGCAGCGTTGGGGGGGGACAGGGGAGGCGAAAAGCTTTCTTT

v_call: TRBV9
j_call: TRBJ2-1
d_call: TRBD2
clone_size: .
cdr3_aa: CASSTLAGGPYNEQFF
cdr3_nt: TGTGCCAGCAGCACCCTAGCGGGAGGGCCTTACAATGAGCAGTTCTTC

v_call: TRBV21-1
j_call: TRBJ2-3
d_call: .
clone_size: .
cdr3_aa: CASSKGQGARVAVTDTQYF
cdr3_nt: TGTGCCAGCAGCAAAGGTCAGGGGGCGCGGGTAGCGGTCACAGATACGCAGTATTTT

v_call: TRBV19
j_call: TRBJ2-7
d_call: .
clone_size: .
cdr3_aa: CASSTQRGYEQYF
cdr3_nt: TGTGCCAGTAGTACTCAAAGGGGGTACGAGCAGTACTTC

v_call: TRBV19
j_call: TRBJ2-7
d_call: TRBD2
clone_size: few
cdr3_aa: CAMTPGLAGQISTYEQYF
cdr3_nt: TGTGCCATGACCCCGGGACTAGCGGGTCAAATTTCCACCTACGAGCAGTACTTC

v_call: TRBV11-2
j_call: TRBJ2-1
d_call: .
clone_size: .
cdr3_aa: CASSLRSGRYNEQFF
cdr3_nt: TGTGCCAGCAGCTTACGGTCAGGGAGGTACAATGAGCAGTTCTTC

v_call: TRBV12-2
j_call: TRBJ2-3
d_call: .
clone_size: .
cdr3_aa: CASRLDGLAGVRDTQYF
cdr3_nt: TGTGCAAGTCGCTTAGATGGACTAGCGGGAGTACGGGATACGCAGTATTTT

v_call: TRBV7-2
j_call: TRBJ1-5
d_call: .
clone_size: .
cdr3_aa: CASSLALTGLGQPQHF
cdr3_nt: TGTGCCAGCAGCTTAGCCTTGACGGGGTTGGGGCAGCCCCAGCATTTT

v_call: TRBV11-2
j_call: TRBJ1-2
d_call: .
clone_size: .
cdr3_aa: CASSARLDRPRGYGYTF
cdr3_nt: TGTGCCAGCAGCGCACGCCTCGACAGGCCACGGGGCTATGGCTACACCTTC

v_call: TRBV5-1
j_call: TRBJ2-2
d_call: TRBD1
clone_size: .
cdr3_aa: CATRDRDLTGELFF
cdr3_nt: TGCGCAACGCGGGACAGGGATCTTACCGGGGAGCTGTTTTTT

v_call: TRBV5-3
j_call: TRBJ1-1
d_call: .
clone_size: few
cdr3_aa: CARSPTGRGNTEAFF
cdr3_nt: TGTGCCAGAAGCCCCACGGGCAGGGGTAACACTGAAGCTTTCTTT

v_call: TRBV11-2
j_call: TRBJ2-1
d_call: .
clone_size: .
cdr3_aa: CASSRGIYNEQFF
cdr3_nt: TGTGCCAGCAGCCGAGGAATCTACAATGAGCAGTTCTTC